This T cell receptor beta chain was profiled in a study of glioma-infiltrating T cells after dendritic cell vaccination. Study details: Samples are from glioblastoma patients in Phase I and II dendritic cell vaccine trials.

Sequencing used immunoSEQ multiplex PCR; TCRdb keeps in-frame clones, though not all of them. The table records 99,000 or so clones, 90% of them present only once. Stated time point: after dendritic cell vaccination, including at tumor progression/relapse. Whole-study findings and limits: Few patients contributed both blood and tumor specimens.

A few counts support this clone. The target antigen is unknown. The material sequenced was blood, taken after dendritic cell vaccination. This clonotype was obtained from a human donor with glioblastoma.

The CDR3 loop is CACSGGAGETQYF. As DNA, the CDR3 is TGTGCCTGCAGCGGGGGGGCCGGGGAGACCCAGTACTTC. This chain connects TRBV30 to TRBJ2-5; 10 bases are shared with TRBD2. Germline V gene lookup returns CDR1 GTSNPN and CDR2 SVGIG (reference sequence). The length of the CDR3 is 13 residues. With V trimmed by 6 bases and J by 5 bases, 6 bases remained unmatched.